The 7 T cell receptor beta chains presented below share a single source sample, sequenced in a study of blood T cell repertoires in COVID-19. Sequencing was performed with immunoSEQ multiplex PCR; in TCRdb, only in-frame clones are kept and a portion is missing. Of 200,000 to 250,000 clones in the sample, about nine tenths were seen once. The sample comprised PBMCs or T cells enriched from blood (not recorded which). These receptors all come from a woman aged 40 to 50 with acute COVID-19.

This rearrangement joins TRBV5-4 to TRBJ2-1; a weak D match, TRBD2 (5 bases). The CDR3 sequence is 13 residues long. Trimming removed 4 bases from V and 12 bases from J, with 17 bases in between. Germline lookup yields CDR1 SGHNT and CDR2 YYREEE (reference sequence). The DNA of the CDR3 is TGTGCCAGCAGCCTGCGATACGGTGAGGGGCAGTTCTTC. Protein sequence: CASSLRYGEGQFF.

In the case of this clone: Because the CDR3's place on the DNA is in doubt, the DNA is left out and the CDR3 is given as listed by TCRdb. The chain couples TRBV6-5 to TRBJ2-1; the table's D call, TRBD2, was not checked against the DNA. The germline gives CDR1 MNHEY, CDR2 SVGAGI. The CDR3 spans 15 residues, counting both ends. The CDR3 is CASSTSGGTEREQFF.

This clone was observed a handful of times. The chain joins TRBV24-1 to TRBJ1-1, with 8 positions matching TRBD1. The CDR3 extends over 15 amino acids. V was clipped by 0 bases and J by 6 bases; unmatched bases: 5. In germline, CDR1 is KGHDR, CDR2 SFDVKD. The chain's CDR3 is CATSDLQRQGSEAFF. In DNA form, the CDR3 reads TGTGCCACCAGTGATTTGCAACGACAGGGGTCTGAAGCTTTCTTT.

The chain joins TRBV5-1 to TRBJ2-2, with a weak D call TRBD2 (5 bases). CDR1 is SGHRS, CDR2 YFSETQ, per germline. V was shortened by 2 bases and J by 6 bases, with 8 bases between the two germline ends. CDR3 length: 13 amino acids. The CDR3 spells CASSFTSAGELFF. The CDR3 nucleotides read TGCGCCAGCAGCTTTACTAGTGCCGGGGAGCTGTTTTTT.

This clone was seen once. The V gene is TRBV4-2, the J gene TRBJ2-6, with TRBD2 matching over 13 bases. Germline V gives CDR1 LGHNA, CDR2 YNFKEQ. The CDR3 is 19 amino acids. Trimming at V came to 5 bases and at J to 0 bases, leaving 7 bases not matched to a gene. CDR3 region: CASSFSTSGGTSGANVLTF. CDR3 nucleotides: TGTGCCAGCAGCTTTTCGACTAGCGGGGGGACCTCTGGGGCCAACGTCCTGACTTTC.

The CDR3 region is CASRGSTGNYGYTF. The DNA of the CDR3 is TGTGCCAGCAGGGGATCGACAGGGAACTATGGCTACACCTTC. The chain links TRBV5-8 to TRBJ1-2, with TRBD1 matching 7 bases. V shed 5 bases, J shed 2 bases, and the junction held 6 bases outside the gene matches. Germline-derived CDR1 and CDR2 are SGHTS and YDEGEE. This CDR3 contains 14 residues.

CDR3 residues: CASSLRQGAGSTMNTEAFF. For the CDR3, the DNA is TGTGCCAGCAGTTTGAGACAGGGGGCCGGGTCCACCATGAACACTGAAGCTTTCTTT. V is TRBV27 and J is TRBJ1-1; 10 bases agree with TRBD1. V shed 3 bases and J 0 bases; nucleotides not matched to a gene: 13. The germline V gene encodes CDR1 MNHEY and CDR2 SMNVEV (reference sequence). The CDR3 is 19 amino acids.